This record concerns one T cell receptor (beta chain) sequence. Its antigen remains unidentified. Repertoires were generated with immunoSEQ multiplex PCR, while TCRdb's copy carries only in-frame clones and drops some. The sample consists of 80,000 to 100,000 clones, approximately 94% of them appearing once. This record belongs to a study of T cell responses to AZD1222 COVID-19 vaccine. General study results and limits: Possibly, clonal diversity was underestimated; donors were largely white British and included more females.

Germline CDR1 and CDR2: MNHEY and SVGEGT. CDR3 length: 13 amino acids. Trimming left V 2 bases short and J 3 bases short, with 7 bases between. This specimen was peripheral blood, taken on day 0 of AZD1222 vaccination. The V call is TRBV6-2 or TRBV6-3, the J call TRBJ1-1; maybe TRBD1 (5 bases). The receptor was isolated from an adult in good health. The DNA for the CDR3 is TGTGCCAGCAGTTACGACAGCTACACTGAAGCTTTCTTT. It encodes CASSYDSYTEAFF.